The present T cell receptor beta chain was sequenced within a study of CD8+CD57+ T cells in acquired aplastic anemia. About the study: Sorted CD4+ and CD8+ cells gave a mean 3.2 ug DNA, range about 0.17 to 27.4 ug.

Regarding this clonotype: Its antigen is as yet unknown.

CDR3 and TCR beta VDJ profiling relied on genomic DNA as the template. TCRdb passed the reads through MiXCR, listing each CDR3 protein once. Of approximately 270,000 distinct CDR3 sequences in the sample, 45% to 70% were seen once. Study conclusions and caveats: Patients and controls had in common 25 to 35 CD8+ CDR3 sequences. The CD8+ Simpson's diversity of patients and controls was not significantly different.

Unmatched junction bases numbered 9, after V lost 5 bases and J lost 4 bases. The CDR3 is 15 residues long. The sequenced material came from sorted CD4+, CD8+, or CD8+CD57+ T cells (not recorded which) from PBMCs. The chain uses TRBV12-3 or TRBV12-4 and TRBJ1-2; 8 nucleotides line up with TRBD1. This TCR came from a human donor with severe aplastic anemia or a healthy control (not recorded which). The CDR3 DNA follows: TGTGCCAGCAGTCCAGTAGGGACAGGAGTCTATGGCTACACCTTC. Protein sequence: CASSPVGTGVYGYTF.